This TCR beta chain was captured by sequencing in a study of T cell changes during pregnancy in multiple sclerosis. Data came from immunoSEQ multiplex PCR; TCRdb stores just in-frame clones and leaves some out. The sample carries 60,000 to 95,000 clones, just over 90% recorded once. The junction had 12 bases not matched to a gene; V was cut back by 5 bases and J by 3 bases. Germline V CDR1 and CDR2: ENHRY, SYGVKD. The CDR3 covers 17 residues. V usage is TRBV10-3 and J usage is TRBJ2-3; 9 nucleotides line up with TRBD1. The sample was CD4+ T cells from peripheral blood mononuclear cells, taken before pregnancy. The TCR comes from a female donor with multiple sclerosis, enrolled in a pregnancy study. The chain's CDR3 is CAISTRKQGARTDTQYF. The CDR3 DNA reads TGTGCCATCAGTACTAGGAAACAGGGGGCGAGGACAGATACGCAGTATTTT.